This T cell receptor (beta chain) stems from a study of blood T cell repertoires in COVID-19. As for the study in general: PBMCs, B-cell-depleted T cells, or T cells provided the cDNA or gDNA that made up the material.

The data were produced by immunoSEQ multiplex PCR, yet TCRdb's version contains in-frame clones alone and is incomplete. Found here are under 400,000 clones, 85% to 90% of them singletons; the top ten hold less than 3.5%. The sample taken for sequencing was peripheral blood. This clonotype was obtained from a woman aged 25-40 years with COVID-19, enrolled during active disease.

CDR3 DNA: TGTGCCAGTACCCGGACTAGCGGAGCCTTCACAGATACGCAGTATTTT. It translates to CASTRTSGAFTDTQYF. The chain is built from TRBV19 and TRBJ2-3; TRBD2 aligns across 10 bases. This CDR3 has 16 amino acids. Germline CDR1 reads LNHDA; CDR2 reads SQIVND (reference sequence). V gave up 7 bases and J gave up 2 bases; unmatched junction bases: 9.